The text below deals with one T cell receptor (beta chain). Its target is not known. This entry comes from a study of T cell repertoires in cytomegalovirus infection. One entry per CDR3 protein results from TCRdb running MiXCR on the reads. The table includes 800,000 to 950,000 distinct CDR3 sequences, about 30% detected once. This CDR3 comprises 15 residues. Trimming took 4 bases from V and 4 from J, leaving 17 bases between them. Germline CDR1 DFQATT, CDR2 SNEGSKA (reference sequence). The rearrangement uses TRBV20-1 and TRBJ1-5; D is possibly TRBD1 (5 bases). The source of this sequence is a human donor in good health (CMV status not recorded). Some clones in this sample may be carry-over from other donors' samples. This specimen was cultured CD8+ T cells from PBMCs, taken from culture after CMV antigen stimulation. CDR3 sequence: CSATGVGGVNQPQHF. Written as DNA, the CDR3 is TGCAGTGCTACGGGAGTGGGGGGTGTGAATCAGCCCCAGCATTTT.